This TCR beta chain was sequenced for a study of CD8 T cells in ankylosing spondylitis. Study-level findings and limits: Apparently characteristic of ankylosing spondylitis blood was a TCR beta motif (about 8 highly homologous variants). Before this, some motif variants had been reported in reactive arthritis synovial fluid and blood.

TCRdb reanalysed the 5' RACE reads using MiXCR and keeps one entry per CDR3 protein. The sample yields some 130,000 distinct CDR3 sequences, about 8% seen once. To note about this clonotype: Its specificity is not known.

The germline V gene encodes CDR1 DFQATT and CDR2 SNEGSKA (reference sequence). The ends were cut back, 0 bases at V and 0 bases at J, with 5 bases in the middle. The CDR3 runs 13 residues. The sample consisted of synovial fluid, either unsorted or a sorted T cell fraction (not recorded which). V and J are TRBV20-1 and TRBJ1-2; D not certain. The sequence was obtained from a male donor with ankylosing spondylitis. CDR3 loop: CSARDKTNYGYTF. The CDR3 nucleotides are TGCAGTGCTAGAGATAAGACTAACTATGGCTACACCTTC.